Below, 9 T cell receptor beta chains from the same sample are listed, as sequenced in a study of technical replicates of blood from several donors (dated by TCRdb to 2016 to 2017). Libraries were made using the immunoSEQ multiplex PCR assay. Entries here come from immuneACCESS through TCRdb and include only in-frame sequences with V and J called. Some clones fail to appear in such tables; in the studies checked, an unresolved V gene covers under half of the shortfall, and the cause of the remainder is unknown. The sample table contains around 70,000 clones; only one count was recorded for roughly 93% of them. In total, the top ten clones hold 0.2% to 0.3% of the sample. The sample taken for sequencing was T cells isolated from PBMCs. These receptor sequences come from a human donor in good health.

This chain's CDR3 is CASSLWTGKVGELFF. The CDR3 nucleotides read TGTGCCAGCAGCTTATGGACAGGGAAGGTCGGGGAGCTGTTTTTT. The chain combines TRBV7-2 with TRBJ2-2; the match to TRBD1 covers 8 bases. Trimming removed 2 bases from V and 7 bases from J; junction bases left unmatched: 6. Germline CDR1 and CDR2: SGHTA and FQGNSA. The CDR3 length is 15 residues.

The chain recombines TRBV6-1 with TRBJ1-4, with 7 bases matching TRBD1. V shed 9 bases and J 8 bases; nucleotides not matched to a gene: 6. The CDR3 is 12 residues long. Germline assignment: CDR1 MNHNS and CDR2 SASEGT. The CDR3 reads CASGQVQEKLFF. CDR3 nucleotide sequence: TGTGCCAGTGGACAGGTCCAAGAAAAACTGTTTTTT.

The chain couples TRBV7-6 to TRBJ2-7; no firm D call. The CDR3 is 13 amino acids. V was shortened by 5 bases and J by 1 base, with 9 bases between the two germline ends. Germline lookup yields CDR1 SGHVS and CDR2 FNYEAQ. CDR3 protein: CASSHPRSYEQYF. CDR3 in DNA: TGTGCCAGCAGCCATCCTCGGTCCTACGAGCAGTACTTC.

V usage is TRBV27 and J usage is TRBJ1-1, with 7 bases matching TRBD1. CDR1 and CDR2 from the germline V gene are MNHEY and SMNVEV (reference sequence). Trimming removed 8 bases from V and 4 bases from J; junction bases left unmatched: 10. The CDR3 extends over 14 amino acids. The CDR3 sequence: CASSGSTGPTEAFF. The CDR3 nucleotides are TGTGCCAGCTCCGGGTCGACAGGGCCCACTGAAGCTTTCTTT.

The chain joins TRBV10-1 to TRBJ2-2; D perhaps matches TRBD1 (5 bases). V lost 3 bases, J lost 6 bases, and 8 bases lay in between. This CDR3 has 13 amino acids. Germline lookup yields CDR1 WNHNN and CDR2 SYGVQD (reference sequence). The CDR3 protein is CASSDRAPGELFF. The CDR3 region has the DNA TGCGCCAGCAGTGACAGGGCACCCGGGGAGCTGTTTTTT.

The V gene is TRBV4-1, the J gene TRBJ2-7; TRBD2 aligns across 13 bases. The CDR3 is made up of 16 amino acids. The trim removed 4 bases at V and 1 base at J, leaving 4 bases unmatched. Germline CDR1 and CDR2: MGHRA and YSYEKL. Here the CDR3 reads CASSRRLAGGSYEQYF. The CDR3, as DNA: TGCGCCAGCAGCCGCCGACTAGCGGGGGGATCCTACGAGCAGTACTTC.

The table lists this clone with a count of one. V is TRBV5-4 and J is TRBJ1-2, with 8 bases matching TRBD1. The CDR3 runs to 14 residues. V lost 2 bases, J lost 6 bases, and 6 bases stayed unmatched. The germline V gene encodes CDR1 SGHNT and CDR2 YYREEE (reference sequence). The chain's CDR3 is CASSLPTGENGYTF. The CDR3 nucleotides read TGTGCCAGCAGCTTACCGACAGGGGAAAATGGCTACACCTTC.

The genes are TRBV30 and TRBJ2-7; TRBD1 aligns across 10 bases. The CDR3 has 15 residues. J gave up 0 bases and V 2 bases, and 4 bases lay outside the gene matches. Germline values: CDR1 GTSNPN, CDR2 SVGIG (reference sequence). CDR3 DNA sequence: TGTGCCTGGAGTAGGGGACAGGGGAACTCCTACGAGCAGTACTTC. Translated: CAWSRGQGNSYEQYF.

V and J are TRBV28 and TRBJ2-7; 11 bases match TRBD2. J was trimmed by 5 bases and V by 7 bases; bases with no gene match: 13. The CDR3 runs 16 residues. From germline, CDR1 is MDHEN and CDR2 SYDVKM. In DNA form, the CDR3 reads TGTGCCAGCAACCCCCGGGGGGTACTAGCGGGAGACGAGCAGTACTTC. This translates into CASNPRGVLAGDEQYF.